The 31 T cell receptor beta chains below all came from one sample that was sequenced in a study of control samples from healthy donors and cancer patients. The repertoire was sequenced with immunoSEQ multiplex PCR; TCRdb's copy has only in-frame clones and lacks some. The profile shows 94,000 or so clones, roughly 83% of them singletons. Sequenced input: PBMCs. These receptors all come from a man between 65 and 85 years old with lung cancer.

The chain uses TRBV25-1 and TRBJ2-1, with TRBD1 matching over 8 bases. V lost 0 bases, J lost 5 bases, and 6 bases stayed unmatched. Germline V gene data show CDR1 as MGHDK and CDR2 as SYGVNS. The CDR3 consists of 16 residues. CDR3 protein: CASSEYSRTGHNEQFF. The DNA of the CDR3 is TGTGCCAGCAGTGAATATTCCCGGACAGGGCACAATGAGCAGTTCTTC.

This chain joins TRBV21-1 and TRBJ2-5; the D call TRBD1 from the table was never checked on the DNA. TRBV21-1 is termed a pseudogene. This CDR3 region has 18 residues. The CDR3 nucleotides are TGTGCCAGCAGCAAAGTCGATGGACAGGGGGCCTTGATAGAGACCCAGTACTTC. This codes for CASSKVDGQGALIETQYF.

This clone was seen a single time. The chain employs TRBV6-5 and TRBJ1-1, with D possibly being TRBD1 (5 bases). CDR3 length equals 15 residues. Germline V lookup: CDR1 MNHEY, CDR2 SVGAGI. V was clipped by 10 bases and J by 6 bases, with 24 bases between them. CDR3 loop: CATRRDGAWGAEAFF. DNA of the CDR3: TGTGCCACGCGGCGGGACGGGGCGTGGGGGGCTGAAGCTTTCTTT.

The chain employs TRBV19 and TRBJ2-2; a weak D match, TRBD2 (6 bases). CDR3 length: 16 residues. V was clipped by 1 base and J by 1 base, with 10 bases between them. CDR1 LNHDA and CDR2 SQIVND come from the germline V gene (reference sequence). The CDR3 DNA reads as TGTGCCAGTAGTATAGGTCCAGCGGGGAACACCGGGGAGCTGTTTTTT. Amino acid sequence: CASSIGPAGNTGELFF.

This rearrangement joins TRBV24-1 to TRBJ2-3, with D perhaps matching TRBD2 (5 bases). The CDR3 loop spans 17 amino acids. CDR1 and CDR2 from the germline V gene are KGHDR and SFDVKD. Trimming cost V 4 bases and J 2 bases, with 18 bases left between them. The CDR3 region has the DNA TGTGCCACCAGTGACCCTAAGGTGGTAGCGACCACAGATACGCAGTATTTT. This codes for CATSDPKVVATTDTQYF.

This clone was observed a few times. The gene calls are TRBV12-3 or TRBV12-4 and TRBJ2-3; D not certain. CDR3 length: 12 amino acids. V lost 6 bases and J 0 bases, leaving 4 bases between the germline ends. CDR3 bases: TGTGCCAGCAGCCATAGCACAGATACGCAGTATTTT. It codes for CASSHSTDTQYF.

This rearrangement joins TRBV28 to TRBJ2-4; D is unclear. Per germline, CDR1 MDHEN and CDR2 SYDVKM. Trimming removed 8 bases at V and 0 bases at J, with 14 bases between. This CDR3 has 15 amino acids. The CDR3 DNA sequence: TGTGCCAGCCGCCCCTCGGGTGTAGCCAAAAACATTCAGTACTTC. This gives the protein CASRPSGVAKNIQYF. The variable domain in full, completed from reference TRBV28 and TRBJ2-4, reads DVKVTQSSRYLVKRTGEKVFLECVQDMDHENMFWYRQDPGLGLRLIYFSYDVKMKEKGDIPEGYSVSREKKERFSLILESASTNQTSMYLCASRPSGVAKNIQYFGAGTRLSVL.

The chain employs TRBV24-1 and TRBJ2-3, with D possibly being TRBD1 (6 bases). The V gene's germline CDR1 is KGHDR and CDR2 SFDVKD. CDR3 length: 15 residues. Trimming took off 4 bases at V and 4 bases at J, with 14 bases between the two ends. In DNA form, the CDR3 reads TGTGCCACCAGTGACCCTACAGGGAATTCAGATACGCAGTATTTT. The encoded protein is CATSDPTGNSDTQYF.

This clone was counted between two and nine times. CDR3 DNA sequence: TGTGCCAGCAGTGACCCCGACAGACTCAGCACTGAAGCTTTCTTT. As protein: CASSDPDRLSTEAFF. The chain employs TRBV2 and TRBJ1-1; D might be TRBD1 (5 bases). The CDR3 runs 15 residues. Germline V gene sequence: CDR1 SNHLY, CDR2 FYNNEI. The V and J ends lost 3 bases and 4 bases respectively, with 15 bases between them.

The J gene is TRBJ1-1, the V gene TRBV10-1, with TRBD1 identical over 10 bases. Germline V lookup: CDR1 WNHNN, CDR2 SYGVQD (reference sequence). The CDR3 length is 15 residues. Trimming at V came to 5 bases and at J to 1 base, leaving 4 bases not matched to a gene. CDR3 amino acids: CASSPRQGANTEAFF. CDR3 nucleotide sequence: TGCGCCAGCAGTCCCCGACAGGGGGCGAACACTGAAGCTTTCTTT.

In this sample, this clone turned up once. This sequence joins TRBV3-1 (or the pseudogene TRBV3-2) and TRBJ1-5, with unresolved D. The V and J ends lost 4 bases and 6 bases respectively, with 10 bases between them. In germline, CDR1 is LGHDT, CDR2 YNNKEL (reference sequence). This CDR3 comprises 13 residues. The CDR3 region is CASSRLGSQPQHF. The CDR3 region has the DNA TGTGCCAGCAGCCGTTTAGGCTCTCAGCCCCAGCATTTT.

V usage is TRBV5-3 and J usage is TRBJ1-5; 12 bases match TRBD1. TRBV5-3 is flagged as an ORF with uncertain function. CDR3 length equals 18 residues. The ends lost 4 bases at V and 0 bases at J; junction bases unmatched: 8. The CDR3 DNA sequence: TGTGCCAGAAGCCTCCGGGACAGGGGGCGTTATAGCAATCAGCCCCAGCATTTT. It encodes CARSLRDRGRYSNQPQHF.

The chain recombines TRBV28 with TRBJ2-7; 10 nucleotides match TRBD1. Germline V gene data show CDR1 as MDHEN and CDR2 as SYDVKM. The CDR3 extends over 18 amino acids. V gave up 6 bases and J gave up 2 bases; unmatched junction bases: 16. The CDR3 protein is CASSPKGQGFKLAYEQYF. In DNA form, the CDR3 reads TGTGCCAGCAGCCCGAAGGGACAGGGGTTCAAGTTAGCCTACGAGCAGTACTTC.

The chain uses TRBV5-1 and TRBJ2-7; 7 nucleotides line up with TRBD2. Germline V gives CDR1 SGHRS, CDR2 YFSETQ. V shed 3 bases and J 5 bases; nucleotides not matched to a gene: 14. The CDR3 is 16 amino acids. The CDR3 reads CASSSGGLLPNNEQYF. Written as DNA, the CDR3 is TGCGCCAGCAGCTCGGGAGGACTACTACCAAATAACGAGCAGTACTTC.

The CDR3 is CASSPGTVHYF. CDR3 DNA sequence: TGTGCCAGCAGCCCCGGGACAGTTCATTATTTT. This sequence joins TRBV3-1 (or the pseudogene TRBV3-2) and TRBJ2-3, with 7 bases fitting TRBD1. CDR3 length equals 11 residues. J gave up 15 bases and V 4 bases, and 7 bases lay outside the gene matches. CDR1 and CDR2 from the germline V gene are LGHDT and YNNKEL (reference sequence).

The chain employs TRBV27 and TRBJ1-2, with D perhaps matching TRBD1 (6 bases). Germline lookup yields CDR1 MNHEY and CDR2 SMNVEV (reference sequence). Trimming shortened V by 9 bases and J by 2 bases, and 19 bases separated the two germline ends. The CDR3 has 15 residues. CDR3 in amino acids: CARGGRGEGNYGYTF. The CDR3 DNA is TGTGCCAGGGGGGGCAGGGGCGAAGGAAACTATGGCTACACCTTC.

Written as DNA, the CDR3 is TGTGCCAGCAGCCAAATAGGGGGCCAAGGCTATGGCTACACCTTC. Amino acids: CASSQIGGQGYGYTF. V usage is TRBV3-1 (or the pseudogene TRBV3-2) and J usage is TRBJ1-2; 7 bases map to TRBD1. Germline CDR1 LGHDT, CDR2 YNNKEL (reference sequence). Trimming cost V 2 bases and J 4 bases; bases outside gene matches: 7. This CDR3 region has 15 residues.

This sequence joins TRBV29-1 and TRBJ1-5; 7 bases align to TRBD1. This CDR3 has 14 amino acids. The V and J ends lost 4 bases and 2 bases, in that order; junction bases with no gene match: 5. Germline CDR1 and CDR2: SQVTM and ANQGSEA. Here the CDR3 reads CSVGAGTGNQPQHF. DNA of the CDR3: TGCAGCGTTGGGGCCGGGACAGGCAATCAGCCCCAGCATTTT.

This chain joins TRBV7-3 and TRBJ2-7; TRBD1 or TRBD2 may be the D gene (5 bases each). The germline V and J ends were trimmed by 1 base and 3 bases, with 10 bases remaining between them. CDR3 length: 14 residues. Germline V CDR1 and CDR2: SGHTA, FQGTGA. The CDR3 sequence is CASSLMAGSYEQYF. The DNA for the CDR3 is TGTGCCAGCAGCTTAATGGCAGGGAGCTACGAGCAGTACTTC.

The gene calls are TRBV4-1 and TRBJ1-2, with a tentative D call TRBD1 (6 bases). The CDR3 spans 13 residues. The germline V gene encodes CDR1 MGHRA and CDR2 YSYEKL. Trimming stripped 4 bases from V and 8 bases from J, with 14 bases between. The CDR3, as DNA: TGCGCCAGCAGCCTGAGGGGGGTTGGGGGCTACACCTTC. Protein: CASSLRGVGGYTF.

The chain uses TRBV6-5 and TRBJ1-2, with D possibly TRBD1 on 6 matching bases. In germline, CDR1 is MNHEY, CDR2 SVGAGI. Trimming left V 2 bases short and J 0 bases short, with 10 bases between. The CDR3 spans 15 residues. This CDR3 is CASSYQQGSNYGYTF. The CDR3 DNA is TGTGCCAGCAGTTACCAACAGGGATCTAACTATGGCTACACCTTC.

V usage is TRBV9 and J usage is TRBJ2-2; 12 bases are shared with TRBD2. This CDR3 has 17 residues. From germline, CDR1 is SGDLS and CDR2 YYNGEE. Unmatched junction bases numbered 6, after V lost 0 bases and J lost 6 bases. The chain's CDR3 is CASSVASSGGAAGELFF. Written as DNA, the CDR3 is TGTGCCAGCAGCGTAGCTTCTAGCGGGGGGGCTGCCGGGGAGCTGTTTTTT. Full variable domain (missing parts from reference TRBV9 and TRBJ2-2): DSGVTQTPKHLITATGQRVTLRCSPRSGDLSVYWYQQSLDQGLQFLIQYYNGEERAKGNILERFSAQQFPDLHSELNLSSLELGDSALYFCASSVASSGGAAGELFFGEGSRLTVL.

A word on this clone: One end of the junction varies from germline; a read error may be responsible. This rearrangement joins TRBV7-7 to TRBJ1-1; D gene ambiguous. CDR1 and CDR2 from the germline V gene are SSHAT and FNYEAQ (reference sequence). This CDR3 has 15 residues. The CDR3 nucleotides read TGTGCTAGCAGCCCGCTTGCCAGTTCTTCACGTATAGCTTTCTTT. As protein: CASSPLASSSRIAFF.

The V call is TRBV5-1, the J call TRBJ2-7, with 16 positions matching TRBD2. The CDR3 spans 17 residues. The germline V gene has CDR1 SGHRS and CDR2 YFSETQ. J gave up 6 bases and V 1 base, and 7 bases lay outside the gene matches. CDR3 loop: CASSLLGGTSGGAEQYF. In DNA, the CDR3 is TGCGCCAGCAGCTTGCTGGGAGGGACTAGCGGGGGGGCCGAGCAGTACTTC. Combining the CDR3 with reference TRBV5-1 and TRBJ2-7 gives the whole variable domain KAGVTQTPRYLIKTRGQQVTLSCSPISGHRSVSWYQQTPGQGLQFLFEYFSETQRNKGNFPGRFSGRQFSNSRSEMNVSTLELGDSALYLCASSLLGGTSGGAEQYFGPGTRLTVT.

The gene calls are TRBV5-1 and TRBJ2-3; unclear D gene. Germline CDR1 and CDR2: SGHRS and YFSETQ. The V gene lost 4 bases and the J gene lost 7 bases, with 13 bases spanning the gap. This CDR3 has 13 residues. CDR3 in amino acids: CASSPTQGYTQYF. The CDR3 DNA is TGCGCCAGCAGCCCGACGCAAGGTTATACGCAGTATTTT. Complete variable domain (other parts from reference TRBV5-1 and TRBJ2-3): KAGVTQTPRYLIKTRGQQVTLSCSPISGHRSVSWYQQTPGQGLQFLFEYFSETQRNKGNFPGRFSGRQFSNSRSEMNVSTLELGDSALYLCASSPTQGYTQYFGPGTRLTVL.

V gene TRBV18 combines with J gene TRBJ1-1, with D uncertain. The V and J ends lost 3 bases and 0 bases respectively, with 8 bases between them. Germline CDR1 KGHSH, CDR2 LQKENI. This CDR3 has 14 residues. The CDR3 DNA follows: TGTGCCAGCTCACCGCACACCTTGAACACTGAAGCTTTCTTT. It encodes CASSPHTLNTEAFF.

V usage is TRBV2 and J usage is TRBJ2-5; D is perhaps TRBD2 (6 bases). This CDR3 has 14 residues. Looked up from germline, CDR1 is SNHLY and CDR2 is FYNNEI. Trimming removed 6 bases from V and 2 bases from J, with 13 bases in between. The CDR3 is CASRVTGVQETQYF. CDR3 in DNA: TGTGCCAGCAGGGTTACGGGGGTACAAGAGACCCAGTACTTC.

The chain uses TRBV10-3 and TRBJ2-1; the match to TRBD2 covers 11 bases. The CDR3 spans 14 residues. The germline V gene encodes CDR1 ENHRY and CDR2 SYGVKD. The V segment lost 3 bases and the J segment 9 bases; nucleotides outside the gene matches: 4. This CDR3 reads CAISDGTSGGEQFF. In nucleotides, the CDR3 is TGTGCCATCAGTGACGGGACTAGCGGAGGTGAGCAGTTCTTC.

This chain uses TRBV6-1 with TRBJ1-1; the D is unclear. This CDR3 is built from 13 residues. V dropped 0 bases and J dropped 10 bases, with 12 bases sitting between them. Germline assignment: CDR1 MNHNS and CDR2 SASEGT. CDR3 nucleotide sequence: TGTGCCAGCAGTGAAGCGAACCTATTGAGAGCTTTCTTT. It codes for CASSEANLLRAFF.

The genes are TRBV27 and TRBJ1-5; D gene unclear. The germline CDR1 and CDR2 sequences are MNHEY and SMNVEV (reference sequence). The CDR3 contains 13 residues. V shed 3 bases and J shed 9 bases, with 12 bases lying between them. The chain's CDR3 is CASSLSMDRPQHF. The CDR3 DNA sequence: TGTGCCAGCAGTTTGTCCATGGACCGGCCCCAGCATTTT.

The chain is built from TRBV6-2 or TRBV6-3 and TRBJ2-1; TRBD2 matches at 7 bases. The CDR3 extends over 16 amino acids. CDR1 MNHEY and CDR2 SVGEGT come from the germline V gene. With 6 bases clipped from V and 0 bases from J, the junction kept 8 bases outside the gene matches. Written as DNA, the CDR3 is TGTGCCAGCAGCGGCCTAGCGGATAGCTCCTACAATGAGCAGTTCTTC. Its protein product is CASSGLADSSYNEQFF.